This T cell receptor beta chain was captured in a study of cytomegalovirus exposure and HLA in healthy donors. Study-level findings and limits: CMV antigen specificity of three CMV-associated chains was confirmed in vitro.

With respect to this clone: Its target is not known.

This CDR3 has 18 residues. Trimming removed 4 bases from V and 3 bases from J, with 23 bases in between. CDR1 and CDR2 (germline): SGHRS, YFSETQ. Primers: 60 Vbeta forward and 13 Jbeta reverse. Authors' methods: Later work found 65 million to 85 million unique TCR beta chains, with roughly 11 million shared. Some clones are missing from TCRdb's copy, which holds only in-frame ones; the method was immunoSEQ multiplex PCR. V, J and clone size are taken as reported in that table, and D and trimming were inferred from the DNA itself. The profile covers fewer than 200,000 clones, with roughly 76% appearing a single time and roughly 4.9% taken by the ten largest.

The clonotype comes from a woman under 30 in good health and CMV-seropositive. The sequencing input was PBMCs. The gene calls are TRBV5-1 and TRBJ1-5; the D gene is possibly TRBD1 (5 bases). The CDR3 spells CASSTFRDFPPLNQPQHF. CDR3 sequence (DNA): TGCGCCAGCAGCACATTCCGGGACTTCCCACCCCTCAATCAGCCCCAGCATTTT. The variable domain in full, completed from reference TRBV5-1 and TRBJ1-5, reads KAGVTQTPRYLIKTRGQQVTLSCSPISGHRSVSWYQQTPGQGLQFLFEYFSETQRNKGNFPGRFSGRQFSNSRSEMNVSTLELGDSALYLCASSTFRDFPPLNQPQHFGDGTRLSIL.